Listed below are T cell receptor beta chains from one sample, sequenced in a study of shared clonotypes between healthy human individuals. Assay used: immunoSEQ multiplex PCR; TCRdb lists only in-frame clones, some missing. The repertoire consists of some 1.4 million clones, with roughly 96% occurring once and the leading ten covering roughly 1.2%. The material sequenced was naive CD4+ T cells sorted from blood. The receptors derive from a man aged 25-45 years in good health. The CDR3 runs from the conserved cysteine through the conserved F or W. D genes are given only for firm matches. Clone size is shown for a subset of rows, as once, few, many or a class of expanded clone.

v_gene	abundance	j_gene	d_gene	CDR3nt	CDR3aa
TRBV7-8	.	TRBJ2-7	.	TGTGCCAGCAGCTTAAGGTCCGGGCTAACCTACGAGCAGTACTTC	CASSLRSGLTYEQYF
TRBV18	.	TRBJ2-2	.	TGTGCCACCCGAGCCCCGAGCTCGAACACCGGGGAGCTGTTTTTT	CATRAPSSNTGELFF
TRBV6-5	.	TRBJ2-3	.	TGTGCCAGCAGTTGGGGTCCAGAATCCACAGATACGCAGTATTTT	CASSWGPESTDTQYF
TRBV18	.	TRBJ2-7	TRBD2	TGTGCCAGCTCACCACCTCGGGGCGGGAGTTATCCCTACGAGCAGTACTTC	CASSPPRGGSYPYEQYF
TRBV27	.	TRBJ2-3	.	TGTGCCAGCAGTACGCGACGGCCCGCTCGGGTCACAGATACGCAGTATTTT	CASSTRRPARVTDTQYF
TRBV11-3	.	TRBJ2-7	TRBD2	TGTGCCAGCAGCTCTGGGGGGGATGCTGGTGAGCAGTACTTC	CASSSGGDAGEQYF
TRBV5-4	.	TRBJ2-2	TRBD2	TGTGCCAGCAGCAAAATAGCGGGAGCGGGCACCGGGGAGCTGTTTTTT	CASSKIAGAGTGELFF
TRBV13	.	TRBJ2-5	.	TGTGCCAGCAGCTTAAGTCAAGAGACCCAGTACTTC	CASSLSQETQYF
TRBV6-1	.	TRBJ1-2	.	TGTGCCAGCAGTGAAGCGCTGGATTATGGCTACACCTTC	CASSEALDYGYTF
TRBV19	once	TRBJ2-5	.	TGTGCCGGGAACGCGGGTTTGGGGTTATTTGAGACCCAGTACTTC	CAGNAGLGLFETQYF